This note documents a single T cell receptor beta chain sequence. What this receptor recognizes is not known. Nothing much larger sits one base from this clone, and base qualities are not available. This sample was taken from a study of CD8 T cells in ankylosing spondylitis listed by TCRdb under 2017. Background for the entire study: To find TCR variants linked to disease, the study profiled T cell receptor beta repertoires in ankylosing spondylitis patients and healthy donors. In total, the full study cohort was made up of over a hundred healthy donors and 25 ankylosing spondylitis patients. Peripheral blood samples were taken, and synovial fluid was additionally collected from ankylosing spondylitis patients.

Overall study results and their limits: Some motif variants were previously reported in synovial fluid and blood of reactive arthritis patients, suggesting common disease-initiation mechanisms. A TCR beta motif of several highly homologous amino acid variants appeared characteristic of blood from ankylosing spondylitis patients. The disease-linked clones were reported to be significantly enriched in matched synovial fluid samples from ankylosing spondylitis patients. The disease-linked clones showed a CD8+ phenotype and occurred at relatively low frequencies in peripheral blood.

Trimming takes 0 bases from V and 6 bases from J, and the germline ends sit 11 bases apart. CDR1 is given as ENHRY and CDR2 as SYGVKD, both from the germline V gene. There are 15 amino acids in the CDR3, from cysteine to phenylalanine inclusive. Only CDR3 DNA is held: 45 bases, read in frame from base 1. TCRdb names Illumina HiSeq 2500 as the instrument used. TCR beta libraries were prepared by quantitative 5'-RACE with molecular barcodes. In the authors' own workflow: Disease-linked TCR variants were identified with a new computational method built on a probabilistic model of VDJ rearrangement. TCRdb's own reprocessing of the public reads used fastp at Q25 and MiXCR and kept productive beta chains. Entries that share a CDR3 protein sequence are merged under the most common genes and DNA. For this entry, the V and J calls and clone size follow TCRdb and not the study's own pipeline. For this sample there are about 840,000 distinct CDR3 sequences; 12% appear just once. 0.51% of the sample is taken by the ten largest.

Recombination connected TRBV10-3 to TRBJ2-2; the D gene is perhaps TRBD2, from 5 matching bases. The TCR sequence derives from a male donor with ankylosing spondylitis. Material: blood, either unsorted or a sorted T cell fraction (not recorded which). The DNA sequence follows: TGTGCCATCAGTGAGTCCCCACCAGCGGCCGGGGAGCTGTTTTTT. Translated, it gives CAISESPPAAGELFF.